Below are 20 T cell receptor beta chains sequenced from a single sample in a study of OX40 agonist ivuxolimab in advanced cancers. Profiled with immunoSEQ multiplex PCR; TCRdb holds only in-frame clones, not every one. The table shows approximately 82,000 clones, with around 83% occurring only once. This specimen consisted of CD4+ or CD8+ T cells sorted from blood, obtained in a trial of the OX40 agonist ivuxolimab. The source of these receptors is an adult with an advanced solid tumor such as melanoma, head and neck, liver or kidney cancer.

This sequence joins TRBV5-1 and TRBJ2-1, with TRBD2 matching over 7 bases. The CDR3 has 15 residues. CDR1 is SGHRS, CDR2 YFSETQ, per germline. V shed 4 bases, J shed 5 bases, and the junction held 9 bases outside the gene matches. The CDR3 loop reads CASSPSPSGNNEQFF. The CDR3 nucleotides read TGCGCCAGCAGCCCCTCCCCTAGCGGAAACAATGAGCAGTTCTTC.

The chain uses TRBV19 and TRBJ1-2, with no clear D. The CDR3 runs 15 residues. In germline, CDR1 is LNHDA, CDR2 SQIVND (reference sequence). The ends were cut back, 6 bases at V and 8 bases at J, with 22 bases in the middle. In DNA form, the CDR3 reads TGTGCCAGTAGCTTCGCAGCGTCCCTTTCCTCGGGCTACACCTTC. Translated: CASSFAASLSSGYTF.

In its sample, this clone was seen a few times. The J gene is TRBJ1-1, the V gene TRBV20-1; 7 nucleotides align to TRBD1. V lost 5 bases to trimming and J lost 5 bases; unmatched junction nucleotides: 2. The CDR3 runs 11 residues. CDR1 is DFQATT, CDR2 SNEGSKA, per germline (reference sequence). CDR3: CSAGTATEAFF. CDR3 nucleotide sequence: TGCAGTGCTGGGACAGCGACTGAAGCTTTCTTT.

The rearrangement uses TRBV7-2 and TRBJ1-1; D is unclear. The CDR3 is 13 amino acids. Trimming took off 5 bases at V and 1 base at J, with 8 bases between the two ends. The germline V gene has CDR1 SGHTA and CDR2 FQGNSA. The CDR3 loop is CASSPTRNTEAFF. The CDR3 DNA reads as TGTGCCAGCAGCCCAACCAGGAACACTGAAGCTTTCTTT.

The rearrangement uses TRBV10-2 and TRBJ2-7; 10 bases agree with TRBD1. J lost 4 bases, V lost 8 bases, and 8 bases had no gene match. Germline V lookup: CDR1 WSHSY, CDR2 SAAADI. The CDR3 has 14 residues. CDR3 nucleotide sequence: TGCGCCAGCTGCACACCGGACAGGGGGTACGAGCAGTACTTC. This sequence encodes CASCTPDRGYEQYF.

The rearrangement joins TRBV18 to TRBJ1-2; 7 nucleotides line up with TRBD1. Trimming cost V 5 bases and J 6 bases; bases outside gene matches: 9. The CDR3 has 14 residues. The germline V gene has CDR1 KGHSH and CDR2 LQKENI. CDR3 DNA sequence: TGTGCCAGCTCATCCGGGACAGCGAGGGATGGCTACACCTTC. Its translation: CASSSGTARDGYTF.

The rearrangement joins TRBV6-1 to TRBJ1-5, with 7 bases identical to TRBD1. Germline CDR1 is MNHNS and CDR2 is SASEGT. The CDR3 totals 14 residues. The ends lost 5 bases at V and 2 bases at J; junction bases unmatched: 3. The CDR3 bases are TGTGCCAGCAGTTCTACAGGGGGCAATCAGCCCCAGCATTTT. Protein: CASSSTGGNQPQHF.

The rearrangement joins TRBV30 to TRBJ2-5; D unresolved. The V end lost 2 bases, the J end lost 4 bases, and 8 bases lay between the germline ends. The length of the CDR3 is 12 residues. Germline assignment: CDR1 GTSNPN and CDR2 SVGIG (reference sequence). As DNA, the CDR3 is TGTGCCTGGAGTCCATTAGGAGAGACCCAGTACTTC. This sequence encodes CAWSPLGETQYF.

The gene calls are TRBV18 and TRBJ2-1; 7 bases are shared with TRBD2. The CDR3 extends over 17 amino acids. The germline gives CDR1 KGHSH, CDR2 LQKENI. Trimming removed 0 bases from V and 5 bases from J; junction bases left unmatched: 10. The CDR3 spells CASSPPGSGGRNNEQFF. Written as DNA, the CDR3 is TGTGCCAGCTCACCACCCGGTTCGGGGGGTAGAAACAATGAGCAGTTCTTC. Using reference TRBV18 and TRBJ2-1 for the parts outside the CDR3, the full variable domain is NAGVMQNPRHLVRRRGQEARLRCSPMKGHSHVYWYRQLPEEGLKFMVYLQKENIIDESGMPKERFSAEFPKEGPSILRIQQVVRGDSAAYFCASSPPGSGGRNNEQFFGPGTRLTVL.

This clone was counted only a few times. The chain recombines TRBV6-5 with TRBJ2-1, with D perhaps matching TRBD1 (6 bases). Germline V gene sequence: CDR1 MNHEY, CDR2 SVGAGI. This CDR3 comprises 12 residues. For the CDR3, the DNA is TGTGAGGTCGTGGGGGCCTCCAATGAGCAGTTCTTC. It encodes CEVVGASNEQFF.

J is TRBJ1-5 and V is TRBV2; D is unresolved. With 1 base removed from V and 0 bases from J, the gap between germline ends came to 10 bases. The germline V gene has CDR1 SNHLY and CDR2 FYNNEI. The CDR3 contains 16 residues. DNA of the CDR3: TGTGCCAGCAGTGAAGAAGAGGATTATAGCAATCAGCCCCAGCATTTT. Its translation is CASSEEEDYSNQPQHF.

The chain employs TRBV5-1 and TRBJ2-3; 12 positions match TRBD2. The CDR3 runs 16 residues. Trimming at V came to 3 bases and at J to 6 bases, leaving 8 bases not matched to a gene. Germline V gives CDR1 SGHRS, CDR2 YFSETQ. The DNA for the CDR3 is TGCGCCAGCAGCTCGCTAGCGGGGGGGCCCCAGGATACGCAGTATTTT. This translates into CASSSLAGGPQDTQYF. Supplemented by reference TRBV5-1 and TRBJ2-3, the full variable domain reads KAGVTQTPRYLIKTRGQQVTLSCSPISGHRSVSWYQQTPGQGLQFLFEYFSETQRNKGNFPGRFSGRQFSNSRSEMNVSTLELGDSALYLCASSSLAGGPQDTQYFGPGTRLTVL.

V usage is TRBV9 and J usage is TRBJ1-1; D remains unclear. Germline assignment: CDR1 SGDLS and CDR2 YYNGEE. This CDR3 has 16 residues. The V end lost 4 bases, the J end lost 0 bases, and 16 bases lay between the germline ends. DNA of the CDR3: TGTGCCAGCAGCCCACGGGAACCAACTATGAACACTGAAGCTTTCTTT. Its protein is CASSPREPTMNTEAFF.

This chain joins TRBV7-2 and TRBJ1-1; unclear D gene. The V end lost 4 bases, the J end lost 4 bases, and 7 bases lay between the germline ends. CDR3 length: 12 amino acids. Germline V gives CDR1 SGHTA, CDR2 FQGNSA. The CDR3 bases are TGTGCCAGCAGCTGGGTTAGCACTGAAGCTTTCTTT. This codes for CASSWVSTEAFF.

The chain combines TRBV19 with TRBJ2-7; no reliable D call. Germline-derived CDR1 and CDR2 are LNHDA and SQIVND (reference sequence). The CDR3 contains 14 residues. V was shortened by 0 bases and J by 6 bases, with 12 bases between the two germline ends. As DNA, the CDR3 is TGTGCCAGTAGTATAGATTGGCAGGTCAGCGAGCAGTACTTC. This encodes CASSIDWQVSEQYF.

CDR3 loop: CASSEAGTGGLETQYF. Written as DNA, the CDR3 is TGTGCCAGCAGTGAGGCGGGTACAGGGGGCTTGGAGACCCAGTACTTC. The chain links TRBV25-1 to TRBJ2-5, with 9 bases identical to TRBD1. CDR3 size: 16 residues. Germline V gene data show CDR1 as MGHDK and CDR2 as SYGVNS. J gave up 5 bases and V 3 bases, and 10 bases lay outside the gene matches.

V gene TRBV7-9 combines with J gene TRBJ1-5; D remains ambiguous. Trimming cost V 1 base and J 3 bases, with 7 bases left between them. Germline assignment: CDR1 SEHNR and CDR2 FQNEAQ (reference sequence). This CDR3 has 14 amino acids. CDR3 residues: CASSLGQVNQPQHF. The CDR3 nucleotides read TGTGCCAGCAGCTTAGGGCAGGTCAATCAGCCCCAGCATTTT. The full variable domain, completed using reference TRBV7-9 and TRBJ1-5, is DTGVSQNPRHKITKRGQNVTFRCDPISEHNRLYWYRQTLGQGPEFLTYFQNEAQLEKSRLLSDRFSAERPKGSFSTLEIQRTEQGDSAMYLCASSLGQVNQPQHFGDGTRLSIL.

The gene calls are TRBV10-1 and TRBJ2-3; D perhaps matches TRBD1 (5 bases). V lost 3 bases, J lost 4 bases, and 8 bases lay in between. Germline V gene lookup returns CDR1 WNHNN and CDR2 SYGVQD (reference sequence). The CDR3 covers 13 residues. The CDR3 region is CASSEGAPDTQYF. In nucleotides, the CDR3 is TGCGCCAGCAGTGAAGGGGCCCCAGATACGCAGTATTTT.

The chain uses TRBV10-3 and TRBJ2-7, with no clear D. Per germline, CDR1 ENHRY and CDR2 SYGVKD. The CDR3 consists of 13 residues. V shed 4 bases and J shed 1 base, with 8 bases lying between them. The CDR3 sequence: CAISALESYEQYF. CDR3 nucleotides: TGTGCCATCAGTGCGTTGGAGTCCTACGAGCAGTACTTC.

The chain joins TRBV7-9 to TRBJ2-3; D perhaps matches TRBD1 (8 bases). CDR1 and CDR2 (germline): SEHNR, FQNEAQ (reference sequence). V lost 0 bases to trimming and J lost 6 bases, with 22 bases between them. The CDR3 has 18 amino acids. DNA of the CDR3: TGTGCCAGCAGCTTAGCGAAAGCGACAGACAGGGGAGGGGATACGCAGTATTTT. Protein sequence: CASSLAKATDRGGDTQYF.